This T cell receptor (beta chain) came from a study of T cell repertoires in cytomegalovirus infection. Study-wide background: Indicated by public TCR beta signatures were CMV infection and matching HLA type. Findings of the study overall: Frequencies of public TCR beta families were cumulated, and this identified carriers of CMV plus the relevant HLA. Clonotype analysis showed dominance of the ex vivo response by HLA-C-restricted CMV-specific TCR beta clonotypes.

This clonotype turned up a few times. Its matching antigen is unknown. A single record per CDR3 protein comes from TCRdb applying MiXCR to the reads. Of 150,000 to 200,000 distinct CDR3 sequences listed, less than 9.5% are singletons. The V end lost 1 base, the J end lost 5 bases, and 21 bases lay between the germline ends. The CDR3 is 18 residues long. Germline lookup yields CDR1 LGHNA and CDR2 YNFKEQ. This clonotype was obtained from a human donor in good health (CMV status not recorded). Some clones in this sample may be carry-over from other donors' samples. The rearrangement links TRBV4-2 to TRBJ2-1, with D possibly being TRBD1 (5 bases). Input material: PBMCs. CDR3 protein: CASSQGLLLGAPNNEQFF. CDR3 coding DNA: TGTGCCAGCAGCCAAGGTCTCCTTCTAGGGGCTCCTAACAATGAGCAGTTCTTC.